The 29 T cell receptor beta chains below all came from one sample that was sequenced in a study of T cell responses to AZD1222 COVID-19 vaccine. The assay was immunoSEQ multiplex PCR, and TCRdb's table has in-frame clones only and misses some. Counted here are 110,000 to 150,000 clones, roughly 90% occurring once; the ten biggest clones make up under 3.5%. This material consisted of peripheral blood, taken 28 days after the second AZD1222 dose. These receptors originate from an adult who received the AZD1222 COVID-19 vaccine.

The chain combines TRBV9 with TRBJ1-6, with D possibly matching TRBD1 (6 bases). With 4 bases removed from V and 5 bases from J, the gap between germline ends came to 13 bases. This CDR3 is 15 amino acids long. Germline V gene data show CDR1 as SGDLS and CDR2 as YYNGEE. The CDR3 protein is CASSRTAGDNSPLHF. The DNA of the CDR3 is TGTGCCAGCAGCAGGACAGCAGGGGATAATTCACCCCTCCACTTT.

The genes are TRBV14 and TRBJ2-7, with TRBD2 matching over 8 bases. The CDR3 covers 14 residues. V lost 3 bases and J lost 9; bases outside the gene matches: 10. The V gene's germline CDR1 is SGHDN and CDR2 FVKESK. CDR3 in amino acids: CASSQRGLVSAQYF. The CDR3 DNA follows: TGTGCCAGCAGCCAGCGGGGACTAGTATCTGCGCAGTACTTC.

This chain joins TRBV30 and TRBJ1-5; D uncertain. Germline CDR1 is GTSNPN and CDR2 is SVGIG (reference sequence). V dropped 0 bases and J dropped 8 bases, with 14 bases sitting between them. This CDR3 has 14 amino acids. The CDR3 loop reads CAWSVKRPREPQHF. DNA for the CDR3: TGTGCCTGGAGTGTAAAAAGGCCCCGGGAGCCCCAGCATTTT. Filled out from reference TRBV30 and TRBJ1-5, the complete variable domain reads SQTIHQWPATLVQPVGSPLSLECTVEGTSNPNLYWYRQAAGRGLQLLFYSVGIGQISSEVPQNLSASRPQDRQFILSSKKLLLSDSGFYLCAWSVKRPREPQHFGDGTRLSIL.

V and J are TRBV3-1 (or the pseudogene TRBV3-2) and TRBJ2-3; D is undetermined. The germline CDR1 and CDR2 sequences are LGHDT and YNNKEL (reference sequence). There are 12 residues in the CDR3. V lost 4 bases and J 6 bases, leaving 8 bases between the germline ends. The CDR3 reads CASSPLGDTQYF. The CDR3 nucleotides read TGTGCCAGCAGCCCCTTGGGGGATACGCAGTATTTT.

CDR3 residues: CAWSEDRAGYTF. CDR3 nucleotides: TGTGCCTGGAGCGAAGACAGGGCTGGCTACACCTTC. This chain links TRBV30 with TRBJ1-2; 7 positions agree with TRBD1. V dropped 3 bases and J dropped 7; count of bases not matched to a gene: 5. CDR3 length: 12 residues. Germline CDR1 is GTSNPN and CDR2 is SVGIG (reference sequence).

The chain combines TRBV7-3 with TRBJ2-7; D possibly uses TRBD1 or TRBD2 (5 bases each). Germline values: CDR1 SGHTA, CDR2 FQGTGA. With 5 bases removed from V and 7 bases from J, the gap between germline ends came to 15 bases. The CDR3 is 13 amino acids. The chain's CDR3 is CASSKSQWGEQYF. The CDR3 nucleotides are TGTGCCAGCAGCAAGTCCCAGTGGGGGGAGCAGTACTTC.

This clone showed up just a few times. The chain links TRBV2 to TRBJ2-1, with 11 bases fitting TRBD1. Germline-derived CDR1 and CDR2 are SNHLY and FYNNEI. The CDR3 consists of 15 residues. V was pared by 6 bases and J by 9 bases, with 10 bases of the junction left unmatched. The CDR3, as DNA: TGTGCCAGCAGCGCCGGGACAGGGGGGTCGGCTGAGCAGTTCTTC. This encodes CASSAGTGGSAEQFF.

The chain recombines TRBV24-1 with TRBJ2-1; possibly TRBD1 for D (5 bases). Germline V gives CDR1 KGHDR, CDR2 SFDVKD. Trimming stripped 1 base from V and 10 bases from J, with 7 bases between. This CDR3 comprises 12 residues. The DNA for the CDR3 is TGTGCCACCAGTGATTTTAGGGGCGAGCAGTTCTTC. Amino acids: CATSDFRGEQFF.

The CDR3 nucleotides are TGTGCCATCAGTGAGTCAGGGGGGGCCTGGGCTTTCTTT. The encoded protein is CAISESGGAWAFF. The rearrangement uses TRBV10-3 and TRBJ1-1; D might be TRBD1 (6 bases). There are 13 residues in the CDR3. CDR1 ENHRY and CDR2 SYGVKD come from the germline V gene. Trimming pared 0 bases from V and 11 bases from J, leaving 13 bases between.

This chain links TRBV3-1 (or the pseudogene TRBV3-2) with TRBJ2-1, with TRBD2 matching over 7 bases. CDR3 length: 16 amino acids. Germline-derived CDR1 and CDR2 are LGHDT and YNNKEL (reference sequence). V gave up 0 bases and J gave up 5 bases; unmatched junction bases: 7. The CDR3 bases are TGTGCCAGCAGCCAAGAGGGCGGGAGTGAGGACAATGAGCAGTTCTTC. Its translation: CASSQEGGSEDNEQFF.

This clone has only one observation. This chain links TRBV18 with TRBJ1-4, with D maybe TRBD1 (6 bases). The CDR3 contains 19 residues. V was pared by 2 bases and J by 0 bases, with 19 bases between. Germline assignment: CDR1 KGHSH and CDR2 LQKENI. The CDR3 protein is CASSPWSVDSSPTNEKLFF. CDR3 sequence (DNA): TGTGCCAGCTCACCATGGAGCGTGGACAGCTCTCCAACTAATGAAAAACTGTTTTTT. Full variable domain (outside the CDR3, taken from reference TRBV18 and TRBJ1-4): NAGVMQNPRHLVRRRGQEARLRCSPMKGHSHVYWYRQLPEEGLKFMVYLQKENIIDESGMPKERFSAEFPKEGPSILRIQQVVRGDSAAYFCASSPWSVDSSPTNEKLFFGSGTQLSVL.

This sequence joins TRBV10-3 and TRBJ2-7; D might be TRBD1 (6 bases). Between the trimmed V and J ends, which lost 8 bases and 1 base, there was a span of 15 bases. Germline-derived CDR1 and CDR2 are ENHRY and SYGVKD. The CDR3 is 14 amino acids. The CDR3 DNA sequence: TGTGCCATCCGCCCCGGACAGAGATCCTACGAGCAGTACTTC. The encoded protein is CAIRPGQRSYEQYF.

In its sample, this clone was seen once. CDR3 in amino acids: CASSYPLGQGVYGYTF. CDR3 sequence (DNA): TGTGCCAGCAGTTATCCTTTGGGACAGGGTGTCTATGGCTACACCTTC. V gene TRBV6-5 combines with J gene TRBJ1-2; 9 nucleotides line up with TRBD1. Germline trimming cut 3 bases from V and 4 bases from J; bases unmatched to any gene: 9. CDR1 and CDR2 (germline): MNHEY, SVGAGI. This CDR3 contains 16 residues.

The J gene is TRBJ2-3, the V gene TRBV4-1, with 8 bases identical to TRBD2. The CDR3 is 14 amino acids. CDR1 and CDR2 (germline): MGHRA, YSYEKL. V lost 9 bases to trimming and J lost 3 bases; unmatched junction nucleotides: 8. The CDR3 DNA sequence: TGCGCCAGTAGACTAGCGCATGAGACAGATACGCAGTATTTT. It codes for CASRLAHETDTQYF.

This chain links TRBV5-4 with TRBJ1-1; D possibly corresponds to TRBD1 (5 bases). V lost 4 bases to trimming and J lost 1 base, with 11 bases between them. The CDR3 covers 14 residues. CDR1 and CDR2 from the germline V gene are SGHNT and YYREEE (reference sequence). The CDR3 sequence: CASSPGRENTEAFF. The CDR3 DNA reads as TGTGCCAGCAGCCCAGGGAGGGAGAACACTGAAGCTTTCTTT.

The CDR3 coding sequence is TGCAGCGTGACGACAGGGGGAGAAAAACTGTTTTTT. This gives the protein CSVTTGGEKLFF. V usage is TRBV29-1 and J usage is TRBJ1-4, with 9 bases matching TRBD1. Per the germline V gene, CDR1 is SQVTM and CDR2 is ANQGSEA. V trimming: 6 bases; J trimming: 8 bases; junction bases outside the gene matches: 4. This CDR3 is 12 amino acids long. Together with reference TRBV29-1 and TRBJ1-4, the CDR3 gives the full variable domain: SAVISQKPSRDICQRGTSLTIQCQVDSQVTMMFWYRQQPGQSLTLIATANQGSEATYESGFVIDKFPISRPNLTFSTLTVSNMSPEDSSIYLCSVTTGGEKLFFGSGTQLSVL.

The chain combines TRBV5-6 with TRBJ1-5, with D unclear. There are 15 residues in the CDR3. Germline assignment: CDR1 SGHDT and CDR2 YYEEEE. V was shortened by 4 bases and J by 3 bases, with 14 bases between the two germline ends. The CDR3 spells CASSASGLDNQPQHF. DNA of the CDR3: TGTGCCAGCAGCGCCTCAGGACTGGACAATCAGCCCCAGCATTTT.

Here the CDR3 DNA reads TGTGCCTGGGGACAGGGGGAAACTCGTGGCTACACCTTC. Protein product: CAWGQGETRGYTF. The V gene is TRBV28, the J gene TRBJ1-2, with 11 nucleotides matching TRBD1. The CDR3 loop spans 13 amino acids. Per the germline V gene, CDR1 is MDHEN and CDR2 is SYDVKM. V gave up 11 bases and J gave up 7 bases; unmatched junction bases: 9.

The chain links TRBV10-3 to TRBJ2-3, with D hard to call. The V end lost 10 bases, the J end lost 3 bases, and 14 bases lay between the germline ends. The CDR3 loop spans 13 amino acids. In germline, CDR1 is ENHRY, CDR2 SYGVKD. This CDR3 reads CATGNGGTDTQYF. The CDR3 DNA is TGTGCCACCGGAAACGGTGGAACAGATACGCAGTATTTT.

This chain joins TRBV11-2 and TRBJ2-5; D call uncertain. Germline loops: CDR1 SGHAT, CDR2 FQNNGV. The length of the CDR3 is 15 residues. V was cut by 0 bases and J by 6 bases, with 14 bases left in between. DNA for the CDR3: TGTGCCAGCAGCTTAGATCGTGTAGGTGTGAAGACCCAGTACTTC. Amino acids: CASSLDRVGVKTQYF.

The gene calls are TRBV7-2 and TRBJ2-5; TRBD2 matches at 13 bases. Germline lookup yields CDR1 SGHTA and CDR2 FQGNSA. J gave up 5 bases and V 4 bases, and 4 bases lay outside the gene matches. The CDR3 consists of 15 residues. CDR3 in amino acids: CASSWTSGGGETQYF. As DNA, the CDR3 is TGTGCCAGCAGCTGGACTAGCGGGGGCGGGGAGACCCAGTACTTC.

The chain couples TRBV19 to TRBJ1-5; no clear D. Germline CDR1 LNHDA, CDR2 SQIVND (reference sequence). The CDR3 runs 15 residues. Trimming removed 3 bases at V and 2 bases at J, with 11 bases between. CDR3 region: CASSITGVGNQPQHF. CDR3 coding DNA: TGTGCCAGTAGTATCACGGGCGTGGGCAATCAGCCCCAGCATTTT.

V gene TRBV6-5 combines with J gene TRBJ1-2, with 8 nucleotides matching TRBD1. The CDR3 spans 14 residues. V shed 6 bases, J shed 6 bases, and the junction held 9 bases outside the gene matches. The germline V gene has CDR1 MNHEY and CDR2 SVGAGI. The CDR3 coding sequence is TGTGCCAGCAGGATGGACAGGGAGTTCCATGGCTACACCTTC. This encodes CASRMDREFHGYTF.

The V gene is TRBV6-5, the J gene TRBJ1-6; D is ambiguous. V was cut by 2 bases and J by 7 bases, with 12 bases left in between. From germline, CDR1 is MNHEY and CDR2 SVGAGI. CDR3 size: 15 residues. The CDR3 is CASSYAGTRNSPLHF. The CDR3 coding sequence is TGTGCCAGCAGTTACGCGGGAACGCGGAATTCACCCCTCCACTTT.

The J gene is TRBJ2-3, the V gene TRBV3-1 (or the pseudogene TRBV3-2); D unclear. Trimming left V 1 base short and J 5 bases short, with 1 base between. Germline V gene sequence: CDR1 LGHDT, CDR2 YNNKEL (reference sequence). CDR3 size: 11 residues. As DNA, the CDR3 is TGTGCCAGCAGCCAAGGAGATACGCAGTATTTT. This translates into CASSQGDTQYF.

This clone was seen a few times. V gene TRBV30 combines with J gene TRBJ1-1, with 7 bases fitting TRBD1. From germline, CDR1 is GTSNPN and CDR2 SVGIG (reference sequence). The CDR3 has 14 amino acids. Germline trimming cut 1 base from V and 2 bases from J; bases unmatched to any gene: 4. CDR3 nucleotides: TGTGCCTGGAGTGGACAGGGATCTAACACTGAAGCTTTCTTT. Encoded protein: CAWSGQGSNTEAFF.

This chain links TRBV6-5 with TRBJ2-5; 9 bases are a match to TRBD2. The CDR3 consists of 16 residues. Germline-derived CDR1 and CDR2 are MNHEY and SVGAGI. J was trimmed by 3 bases and V by 0 bases; bases with no gene match: 5. The CDR3 DNA reads as TGTGCCAGCAGTTACTCGAAGGCGGGAGGGGAAGAGACCCAGTACTTC. This codes for CASSYSKAGGEETQYF.

The V gene is TRBV5-6, the J gene TRBJ1-2; TRBD1 might be the D (6 bases). Trimming cost V 9 bases and J 5 bases, with 20 bases left between them. The CDR3 extends over 14 amino acids. CDR1 and CDR2 (germline): SGHDT, YYEEEE. CDR3 coding DNA: TGTGCCACCGCCCGCGCGGGACAAAAATATGGCTACACCTTC. Its protein is CATARAGQKYGYTF.

This chain links TRBV19 with TRBJ1-2; no definite D call. CDR3 length: 12 amino acids. The germline V gene has CDR1 LNHDA and CDR2 SQIVND (reference sequence). V was pared by 5 bases and J by 10 bases, with 14 bases between. The CDR3, as DNA: TGTGCCAGTAGTTTCGAAGGTTCCGCCTACACCTTC. As protein: CASSFEGSAYTF.